The clone carrying this T cell receptor beta chain was recorded at least ten times. No antigen is known for it. The CDR3 is 14 amino acids. The ends were cut back, 2 bases at V and 6 bases at J, with 11 bases in the middle. Unique molecular identifiers were present on the cDNA, which also gained a universal primer site by template switching. TCRdb itself ran the 5' RACE reads through MiXCR, one entry per CDR3 protein. The table includes 1.5 million or so distinct CDR3 sequences, less than 35% detected once. This sample stems from a study of identical twins. Study-wide results and caveats: Beta out-of-frame sequences showed weaker excess sharing between twins. Without tracking the same donors, conclusions rested on cross-sectional statistical analysis.

Sample: cord blood. The V call is TRBV12-3 or TRBV12-4, the J call TRBJ2-1; no firm D call. This clonotype originated in a newborn girl in good health. The CDR3, as DNA: TGTGCCAGCAGTTTACGGAGAGGCGGCAATGAGCAGTTCTTC. Amino acids: CASSLRRGGNEQFF.